A selection of T cell receptor beta chains follows, all from one sample in a study of shared clonotypes between healthy human individuals. Sequencing used immunoSEQ multiplex PCR; TCRdb keeps in-frame clones, though not all of them. Of nearly 2 million clones in the sample, roughly 95% were seen once. Sequenced input: naive CD8+ T cells sorted from blood. These TCRs come from a young man in good health. The CDR3 runs from the conserved cysteine through the conserved F or W. A D gene is named only where the DNA matches it firmly. Size is stated for part of the rows, as once, few or many counts, or as a class when the clone is expanded.

V	size	D	J	DNA	CDR3
TRBV4-2	NA	NA	TRBJ2-5	TGTGCCAGCAGCCAAGTCCCTGCCCAAGAGACCCAGTACTTC	CASSQVPAQETQYF
TRBV4-3	NA	TRBD2	TRBJ2-1	TGCGCCAGCAGCCAAGATTCGGGACTAGCCACCAATGAGCAGTTCTTC	CASSQDSGLATNEQFF
TRBV7-7	NA	NA	TRBJ2-2	TGTGCTAGCAGCTTACTTGGGACCGGGGAGCTGTTTTTT	CASSLLGTGELFF
TRBV4-1	NA	NA	TRBJ1-2	TGCGCCAGCAGCCAAGAGACAGCAACTAACTATGGCTACACCTTC	CASSQETATNYGYTF
TRBV13	NA	NA	TRBJ2-7	TGTGCCAGCAGCCCCCTCGGGAGAAACGAGCAGTACTTC	CASSPLGRNEQYF
TRBV27	once	NA	TRBJ1-1	TGTGCCAGCAGTCAGGACACTTTTAGCAGGGAAGCTTTCTTT	CASSQDTFSREAFF
TRBV5-1	NA	NA	TRBJ2-7	TGCGCCAGCACCTCCGATGGGTACGAGCAGTACTTC	CASTSDGYEQYF
TRBV6-1	NA	TRBD1	TRBJ2-7	TGTGCCAGCAGTGTTTCTTGGCAGGGGGTCGACGAGCAGTACTTC	CASSVSWQGVDEQYF
TRBV7-2	NA	TRBD2	TRBJ2-5	TGTGCCAGCAGCTCCAGAGGACTAGCGGGAGACGAGGAGACCCAGTACTTC	CASSSRGLAGDEETQYF
TRBV7-2	NA	NA	TRBJ2-3	TGTGCCAGCAGCTTGGGGACGACAGGCACAGATACGCAGTATTTT	CASSLGTTGTDTQYF
TRBV7-4	NA	TRBD2	TRBJ2-3	TGTGCCAGCAGCCAGCCTTGTGGACTAGCGGGAGAGACATACAACACAGATACGCAGTATTTT	CASSQPCGLAGETYNTDTQYF
TRBV4-2	NA	NA	TRBJ2-3	TGTGCCAGCAGCCAAGGACCAGTTAGCACAGATACGCAGTATTTT	CASSQGPVSTDTQYF
TRBV4-1	NA	NA	TRBJ2-7	TGCGCCAGCAGCCCCACAGAGACCTACGAGCAGTACTTC	CASSPTETYEQYF
TRBV7-9	NA	TRBD1	TRBJ2-1	TGTGCCAGCAGCCCCAATACAGGGGGCTCCTACAATGAGCAGTTCTTC	CASSPNTGGSYNEQFF
TRBV6-6	NA	TRBD1	TRBJ2-1	TGTGCCAGCAGTGGACAGGGGGATGAGCAGTTCTTC	CASSGQGDEQFF
TRBV27	NA	NA	TRBJ2-7	TGTGCCAGCAGCCCTGAAGGGGACGAGCAGTACTTC	CASSPEGDEQYF
TRBV6-1	NA	NA	TRBJ2-4	TGTGCCAGCAGTGAACAACAGGGTGGGGAGGACATTCAGTACTTC	CASSEQQGGEDIQYF
TRBV7-8	NA	NA	TRBJ2-5	TGTGCCAGCAGCCCCAGGAGGGGTCAAGACAGTGAGACCCAGTACTTC	CASSPRRGQDSETQYF
TRBV6-5	NA	NA	TRBJ2-7	TGTGCCGTCGCTTCGATGGGGGGAGGCGAGCAGTACTTC	CAVASMGGGEQYF
TRBV30	NA	NA	TRBJ2-7	TGTGCCTGGGTAGCGGACAGCTCCTACGAGCAGTACTTC	CAWVADSSYEQYF
TRBV5-6	NA	NA	TRBJ2-2	TGTGCCAGCAGCTGGACTACGAACACCGGGGAGCTGTTTTTT	CASSWTTNTGELFF
TRBV28	once	NA	TRBJ1-1	TGTGCCAGCAGTTTGGCGCGGGTGGAAGCTTTCTTT	CASSLARVEAFF
TRBV2	NA	NA	TRBJ2-7	TGTGCCAGCAGTGAAGTGGGGGCCCGGGGCTACGAGCAGTACTTC	CASSEVGARGYEQYF
TRBV6-5	NA	NA	TRBJ2-1	TGTGCCAGCAGTTATCCCGGGCGATACAATGAGCAGTTCTTC	CASSYPGRYNEQFF
TRBV27	NA	TRBD1	TRBJ2-7	TGTGCCAGCAGAGGAGGGACAGGGGATTCCTACGAGCAGTACTTC	CASRGGTGDSYEQYF
TRBV7-6	NA	NA	TRBJ2-5	TGTGCCAGCAGCTTTAGTCGGACAACTCAAGAGACCCAGTACTTC	CASSFSRTTQETQYF
TRBV15	NA	TRBD1	TRBJ1-4	TGTGCCACCAGCAGGAGCGTGGTAGGGGGCGCCCCTAATGAAAAACTGTTTTTT	CATSRSVVGGAPNEKLFF
TRBV13	NA	NA	TRBJ2-7	TGTGCCAGCAGCTTAGGACCGGGAATCAACGAGCAGTACTTC	CASSLGPGINEQYF
TRBV27	NA	NA	TRBJ2-1	TGTGCCAGCAGTTTGGCGGCCTCCTACAATGAGCAGTTCTTC	CASSLAASYNEQFF
TRBV5-6	NA	TRBD2	TRBJ2-1	TGTGCCAGCAGCTTGCCGCTGGTCGAGCGGGGGTACAATGAGCAGTTCTTC	CASSLPLVERGYNEQFF
TRBV5-6	NA	NA	TRBJ1-1	TGTGCCAGCAGACTGGGGCCGAACACTGAAGCTTTCTTT	CASRLGPNTEAFF
TRBV9	NA	TRBD2	TRBJ2-7	TGTGCCAGCAGCCTAGCGGGGGGCTCCTACGAGCAGTACTTC	CASSLAGGSYEQYF
TRBV6-5	NA	NA	TRBJ1-5	TGTGCCAGCAGTTACTCGAATTATAATCAGCCCCAGCATTTT	CASSYSNYNQPQHF
TRBV7-9	NA	NA	TRBJ2-7	TGTGCCAGCAGCTTAGTCTGGATCGAGGACGAGCAGTACTTC	CASSLVWIEDEQYF
TRBV29-1	NA	TRBD1	TRBJ2-3	TGCAGCGTGCACAGGGGCCTCGCGGGTACAGATACGCAGTATTTT	CSVHRGLAGTDTQYF
TRBV4-1	NA	TRBD1	TRBJ2-7	TGCGCCAGCAGCCTTCGGGACAGTTACGAGCAGTACTTC	CASSLRDSYEQYF
TRBV2	NA	TRBD1	TRBJ1-6	TGTGCCAGCAGTACCGGACAGGGCTTTTCACCCCTCCACTTT	CASSTGQGFSPLHF
TRBV29-1	NA	NA	TRBJ1-2	TGCAGCGTTGGGGGTAGTGGCGGGTACACCTTC	CSVGGSGGYTF
TRBV11-2	once	NA	TRBJ2-1	TGTGCCAGCAGCTTAGTTGGGGTGACGGGACTTTACAATGAGCAGTTCTTC	CASSLVGVTGLYNEQFF
TRBV5-6	NA	TRBD2	TRBJ2-1	TGTGCCAGCAGTTTACTAGCGGGCTCCTACAATGAGCAGTTCTTC	CASSLLAGSYNEQFF
TRBV15	NA	NA	TRBJ2-5	TGTGCCACCAGCAGAGATGAAGCGCTGGGGGGCACTGAGACCCAGTACTTC	CATSRDEALGGTETQYF
TRBV7-9	NA	NA	TRBJ2-5	TGTGCCAGCAGCTTCCGGGGGCAAGAGACCCAGTACTTC	CASSFRGQETQYF
TRBV4-2	NA	TRBD2	TRBJ2-3	TGTGCCAGCAGCCGCGGACTAGGGCCAGATACGCAGTATTTT	CASSRGLGPDTQYF
TRBV7-6	NA	TRBD2	TRBJ2-3	TGTGCCAGCAGCTCAGGACTAGCGACAGATACGCAGTATTTT	CASSSGLATDTQYF
TRBV9	NA	NA	TRBJ1-2	TGTGCCAGCAGCGTAGAAGTTGGGACAACCTATGGCTACACCTTC	CASSVEVGTTYGYTF
TRBV13	NA	TRBD1	TRBJ2-7	TGTGCCAGCAGCCCAGGACAGGGGAGCTACGAGCAGTACTTC	CASSPGQGSYEQYF
TRBV5-1	NA	NA	TRBJ2-1	TGCGCCAGCAGCCAGGACCCGAGCTCCTACAATGAGCAGTTCTTC	CASSQDPSSYNEQFF
TRBV5-4	NA	TRBD1	TRBJ2-7	TGTGCCAGCAGCTTGGGACAGGGGGTGTACGAGCAGTACTTC	CASSLGQGVYEQYF
TRBV6-5	NA	TRBD2	TRBJ2-1	TGTGCCAGCACGACTAGCGGGAACGACAATGAGCAGTTCTTC	CASTTSGNDNEQFF
TRBV19	NA	NA	TRBJ1-2	TGTGCCAGTAGTATAGTTCCGGGCCCCAGGATGGGCTACACCTTC	CASSIVPGPRMGYTF
TRBV27	NA	NA	TRBJ1-1	TGTGCCATCCAGGGTGGAGGCACTGAAGCTTTCTTT	CAIQGGGTEAFF
TRBV7-2	NA	TRBD1	TRBJ1-5	TGTGCCAGCAGCTTGACAGGGGCTCAGCCCCAGCATTTT	CASSLTGAQPQHF
TRBV4-1	NA	NA	TRBJ2-6	TGCGCCAGCAGCCAAGATCCTATGTACAGGGAAGGGGCCAACGTCCTGACTTTC	CASSQDPMYREGANVLTF
TRBV13	NA	TRBD1	TRBJ1-2	TGTGCCAGCAGCCTGGGACAGGTATATGGCTACACCTTC	CASSLGQVYGYTF
TRBV6-5	NA	TRBD2	TRBJ2-1	TGTGCCAGCAGTTACTCGACTAGCGGTTACAATGAGCAGTTCTTC	CASSYSTSGYNEQFF
TRBV5-1	NA	TRBD1	TRBJ2-3	TGCGCCAGCAGCACCCCGGGACAGGGCCTGGAAAATACGCAGTATTTT	CASSTPGQGLENTQYF
TRBV27	NA	TRBD1	TRBJ1-5	TGTGCCAGCAGTTCCAGGGGGACAGGGGATTTTAGCAATCAGCCCCAGCATTTT	CASSSRGTGDFSNQPQHF